This T cell receptor (beta chain) was sequenced in a study of identical twins. Unique molecular identifiers were in the cDNA, with template-switch universal primer binding. TCRdb used MiXCR to reprocess the 5' RACE reads, holding one entry per CDR3 protein. This table holds 500,000 or so distinct CDR3 sequences, about 13% found once. Concerning this clonotype itself: Its antigen remains unidentified.

CDR3 length: 16 residues. CDR1 MNHEY and CDR2 SMNVEV come from the germline V gene (reference sequence). Trimming stripped 6 bases from V and 1 base from J, with 19 bases between. The study, taken as a whole, reports: It was out-of-frame TCR alpha sharing in monozygotic twins that models underestimated. Excess sharing between twins was weaker in beta out-of-frame sequences.

The data also belong to a second study, concerning yellow fever vaccine responses in identical twins.

The sequenced sample consisted of CD4+ T cells sorted from blood. The sequence was obtained from a woman aged 18-29 years in good health. The chain joins TRBV27 to TRBJ2-7; maybe TRBD1 (5 bases). CDR3: CASSPREGHGSYEQYF. The CDR3 DNA reads as TGTGCCAGCAGCCCCAGGGAAGGACATGGGTCCTACGAGCAGTACTTC.